The next 9 T cell receptor beta chains were all read from a single sample in a study of blood T cell repertoires in COVID-19. Here immunoSEQ multiplex PCR was the method, and the copy in TCRdb shows in-frame clones only, minus some. The sample carries around 240,000 clones, approximately 84% recorded once. The specimen sequenced was peripheral blood. These receptors were obtained from a woman older than 75 with acute or convalescent COVID-19.

This clone was observed a handful of times. The chain has TRBV21-1 and TRBJ1-5. TRBV21-1 is given as a pseudogene. The CDR3 spans 16 residues. For the CDR3, the DNA is TGTGCCAGCAGCAAAGCCCCGGGGAGGGGGAATCAGCCCCAGCATTTT. It encodes CASSKAPGRGNQPQHF.

The chain combines TRBV13 with TRBJ2-2; 9 bases line up with TRBD1. Unmatched junction bases numbered 7, after V lost 4 bases and J lost 4 bases. CDR3 length equals 16 residues. Germline CDR1 PRHDT, CDR2 FYEKMQ (reference sequence). This CDR3 is CASSYNRGLGTGELFF. CDR3 nucleotides: TGTGCCAGCAGCTACAACAGGGGGCTCGGCACCGGGGAGCTGTTTTTT.

The V gene is TRBV29-1, the J gene TRBJ1-1; D is ambiguous. The CDR3 has 13 amino acids. From germline, CDR1 is SQVTM and CDR2 ANQGSEA. V was trimmed by 4 bases and J by 4 bases, leaving 13 bases between them. The CDR3, as DNA: TGCAGCGTTGTCGGTGGAGGTAGCACTGAAGCTTTCTTT. This gives the protein CSVVGGGSTEAFF.

The V and J genes are TRBV21-1 and TRBJ2-7; the table gives TRBD2 as D, unverified against the DNA. TRBV21-1 is a pseudogene segment. CDR3 length: 15 amino acids. In DNA form, the CDR3 reads TGTGCCAGCAGCAAGGCTCCTAGCGGGAACAACGAGCAGTACTTC. Translation: CASSKAPSGNNEQYF.

This chain joins TRBV4-2 and TRBJ2-7; 7 bases map to TRBD2. With V trimmed by 1 base and J by 3 bases, 0 bases remained unmatched. This CDR3 has 13 amino acids. Germline-derived CDR1 and CDR2 are LGHNA and YNFKEQ. The CDR3 sequence: CASSQGGGYEQYF. For the CDR3, the DNA is TGTGCCAGCAGCCAAGGCGGGGGCTACGAGCAGTACTTC.

Worth noting for this clone: Within the sample, other DNA sequences also encode this same CDR3. The V gene is TRBV27, the J gene TRBJ1-2; 11 bases are shared with TRBD1. CDR3 length: 14 amino acids. The germline V gene encodes CDR1 MNHEY and CDR2 SMNVEV (reference sequence). V shed 5 bases, J shed 4 bases, and the junction held 3 bases outside the gene matches. The CDR3 nucleotides read TGTGCCAGCAGTCGGACAGGGGGCTCCTATGGCTACACCTTC. Translating it yields CASSRTGGSYGYTF.

V gene TRBV7-2 combines with J gene TRBJ1-4; weak D call: TRBD1 (5 bases). Germline V lookup: CDR1 SGHTA, CDR2 FQGNSA. The CDR3 loop spans 15 amino acids. Trimming shortened V by 6 bases and J by 7 bases, and 18 bases separated the two germline ends. The CDR3 sequence is CASRKEAGRSEKLFF. CDR3 nucleotide sequence: TGTGCCAGCAGAAAAGAGGCAGGGAGGAGTGAAAAACTGTTTTTT.

The chain employs TRBV13 and TRBJ2-6; D might be TRBD2 (5 bases). The CDR3 spans 17 residues. Trimming removed 3 bases at V and 0 bases at J, with 12 bases between. The germline gives CDR1 PRHDT, CDR2 FYEKMQ (reference sequence). The DNA of the CDR3 is TGTGCCAGCAGCTTGAGGAGGATGGGCTCTGGGGCCAACGTCCTGACTTTC. Encoded protein: CASSLRRMGSGANVLTF.

CDR3 residues: CASSIGSFQGHTEAFF. The CDR3 DNA is TGTGCCAGTAGTATAGGATCGTTCCAGGGCCACACTGAAGCTTTCTTT. The chain is built from TRBV19 and TRBJ1-1, with D possibly TRBD1 on 5 matching bases. Per germline, CDR1 LNHDA and CDR2 SQIVND (reference sequence). V was clipped by 1 base and J by 3 bases, with 15 bases between them. This CDR3 spans 16 amino acids. The full variable domain, rest sourced from reference TRBV19 and TRBJ1-1, is DGGITQSPKYLFRKEGQNVTLSCEQNLNHDAMYWYRQDPGQGLRLIYYSQIVNDFQKGDIAEGYSVSREKKESFPLTVTSAQKNPTAFYLCASSIGSFQGHTEAFFGQGTRLTVV.